A selection of T cell receptor beta chains follows, all from one sample in a study of cytomegalovirus exposure and HLA in healthy donors. TCRdb's copy holds only in-frame clones and misses some; the assay was immunoSEQ multiplex PCR. The data hold about 110,000 clones, with about four fifths observed a single time. Sequenced input: PBMCs. Every receptor here comes from a young man in good health and CMV-seropositive. Both conserved end residues are trimmed from each CDR3.

V	J	CDR3
TRBV30	TRBJ1-2	AWSERVTYGYT
TRBV19	TRBJ2-6	ASSMWTGGSGANVLT
TRBV2	TRBJ1-1	ASSREWGTEAF
TRBV27	TRBJ1-5	ASSSTGTGGWEPQH
TRBV5-5	TRBJ1-2	ASSRDTDYGYT
TRBV6-5	TRBJ2-2	ATKRVRANTGELF
TRBV30	TRBJ2-3	AWAPTGGLTDTQY
TRBV7-2	TRBJ1-2	ASSPGQGRANYGYT
TRBV9	TRBJ2-6	ASSYGQFGTGANVLT
TRBV19	TRBJ1-5	ADRDRDDQPQH
TRBV27	TRBJ1-5	ASSLTAANQPQH
TRBV7-9	TRBJ2-2	ASSLAGQGINTGELF
TRBV7-2	TRBJ2-1	ASSLVLAWDNEQF
TRBV2	TRBJ2-4	ASSGEGHIQY
TRBV7-8	TRBJ1-6	ASSSSGTKSSYNSPLH
TRBV7-6	TRBJ1-5	ASSLGGGGGHQPQH
TRBV9	TRBJ2-1	ASSVGGRGGLNEQF
TRBV7-9	TRBJ1-4	ASSLAQGSEKLF
TRBV7-9	TRBJ1-3	ASSLVDSHYSGNTIY
TRBV7-2	TRBJ2-7	ASSLDGTAYYEQY
TRBV4-2	TRBJ1-2	ASSQDPLSLRQGHGYT
TRBV7-9	TRBJ2-1	ASSAPRLADNEQF
TRBV2	TRBJ1-5	ASSQQGSLNQPQH
TRBV7-3	TRBJ1-6	ASSLTGGRSPLH
TRBV6-5	TRBJ2-7	ASSQSAGGSYEQY
TRBV6-6	TRBJ2-5	ASSDRLAGQETQY
TRBV30	TRBJ2-7	AWTLAGDYEQY
TRBV2	TRBJ2-3	ASSHYTDTQY
TRBV27	TRBJ2-7	ASSLGAGGYEQY
TRBV5-1	TRBJ1-3	ASSPSVGGNTIY
TRBV7-3	TRBJ1-2	ASSPRGSVYGYT
TRBV30	TRBJ1-4	AWSPHRYGEKLF
TRBV28	TRBJ2-1	ASSSPGLAGDNNEQF
TRBV5-4	TRBJ2-5	ASSPLAGGKETQY
TRBV5-4	TRBJ2-4	ASSLWGAGGNIQY
TRBV15	TRBJ1-2	ATSRDRTGVGGYT
TRBV30	TRBJ2-3	AWRAGAVDTQY
TRBV2	TRBJ2-7	ASRGDRDGEQY
TRBV5-7	TRBJ2-3	ASSRQTDTQY
TRBV6-5	TRBJ2-7	ASSSPGSYEQY
TRBV5-8	TRBJ2-2	ASSPVGGGRELF
TRBV27	TRBJ2-5	ASSLSGSAGGWETQY